This T cell receptor beta chain came from a study of cytomegalovirus exposure and HLA in healthy donors. Whole-study results and caveats: Within an earlier analysis, most TCR beta V segments proved productive either about 90% or about 30% of the time. As was reported, the HLA-A and HLA-B alleles of most subjects were accurately predicted from TCR beta sequences. 87-base-pair reads could not separate some V segments, including TRBV6-2 and TRBV6-3. A highly shared variant cluster was judged a likely technical artifact.

Germline V gene sequence: CDR1 LNHNV, CDR2 YYDKDF (reference sequence). CDR3 length equals 17 residues. The PCR had 60 Vbeta and 13 Jbeta primers. This table comes from immunoSEQ multiplex PCR, and its TCRdb copy is limited to in-frame clones, with some not included. This table has some 140,000 clones, around 79% appearing once. As for this clone: Its antigen is unknown.

Sequences were obtained from PBMCs. The TCR was taken from a man aged 25 to 40 in good health and CMV-seropositive. J is TRBJ2-5 and V is TRBV15; 10 nucleotides match TRBD1. The end of the DNA is better explained by TRBJ2-7, so the J call may be wrong. The CDR3 DNA reads TGTGCCACCAGCGGCAATCCCGGGACAGGGGTGCTCCACGAGCAGTACTTC. Its translation: CATSGNPGTGVLHEQYF.